The clone carrying this T cell receptor beta chain was observed a handful of times. These data come from a study of cytomegalovirus exposure and HLA in healthy donors. This CDR3 has 16 residues. Trimming stripped 1 base from V and 8 bases from J, with 20 bases between. Germline V gene lookup returns CDR1 MNHEY and CDR2 SMNVEV (reference sequence). Primers: 60 Vbeta forward and 13 Jbeta reverse. TCRdb's copy holds only in-frame clones and misses some; the assay was immunoSEQ multiplex PCR. The sample shows about 37,000 clones, 81% of them seen only once. This TCR came from a middle-aged woman in good health and CMV-seronegative. The chain recombines TRBV27 with TRBJ1-2; D is unresolved. Sample: PBMCs. As DNA, the CDR3 is TGTGCCAGCAGTTTATATTCTCGCGAAAACACAGTCGGCTACACCTTC. It specifies CASSLYSRENTVGYTF.